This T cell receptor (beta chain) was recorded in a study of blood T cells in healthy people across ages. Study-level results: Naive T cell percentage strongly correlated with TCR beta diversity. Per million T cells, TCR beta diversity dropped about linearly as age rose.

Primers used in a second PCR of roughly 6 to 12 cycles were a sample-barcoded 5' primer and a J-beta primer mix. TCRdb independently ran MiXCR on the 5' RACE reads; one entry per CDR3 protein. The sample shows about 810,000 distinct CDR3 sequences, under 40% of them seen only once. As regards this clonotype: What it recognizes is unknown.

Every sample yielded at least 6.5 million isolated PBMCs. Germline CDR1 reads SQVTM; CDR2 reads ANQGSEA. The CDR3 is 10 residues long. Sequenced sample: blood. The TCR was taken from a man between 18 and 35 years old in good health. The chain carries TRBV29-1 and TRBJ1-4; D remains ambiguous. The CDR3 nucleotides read TGCGGCGCCCGGAATGAAAAACTGTTTTTT. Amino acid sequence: CGARNEKLFF.